The source of this T cell receptor beta chain is a study of PD-1 blockade in classical Hodgkin lymphoma. Study-wide results and limits: Differences between repertoires have undefined causes, possibly disease activity or prior therapy. CD4+ but not CD8+ TCR diversity rose significantly by C4D1.

The CDR3 is 14 residues long. Germline V gene sequence: CDR1 LGHNA, CDR2 YSLEER. Between the trimmed V and J ends, which lost 0 bases and 4 bases, there was a span of 8 bases. The time point here: cycle 4 day 1 (C4D1), after around six weeks of nivolumab. All the patients suffered relapse after autologous stem cell transplantation, and brentuximab vedotin exposure differed. About this clone itself: The antigen is unknown.

TCRdb's copy holds only in-frame clones and misses some; the assay was immunoSEQ multiplex PCR. The sample lists about 44,000 clones; roughly 65% were seen once. This clonotype was obtained from a human donor with classical Hodgkin lymphoma. This chain connects TRBV4-3 to TRBJ2-3, with D unresolved. The sequencing used peripheral blood mononuclear cells (PBMCs), collected before the fourth cycle of nivolumab. The CDR3 loop reads CASSQEGLADTQYF. The CDR3 DNA reads TGCGCCAGCAGCCAAGAGGGCCTGGCAGATACGCAGTATTTT.